This T cell receptor beta chain was found in a study of post-analysis software for immune sequencing data. On the study more broadly: Clinical courses comprised relapsing-remitting, secondary progressive and progressive-relapsing multiple sclerosis. Study observations and caveats: F-measure co-clustering was strong for batch-matched samples. People with multiple sclerosis had a significantly lower normalized Chao1 diversity than controls did. Patients showed TRBV5-6, TRBV5-1 and TRBV20-1 among about five TRBV segments more frequent than in controls.

Concerning this clonotype: Its specificity is not known.

Sequencing libraries made from TCR beta cDNA carried unique molecular identifiers. Input populations of roughly 0.85 to 11 million T cells gave rise to hundreds of thousands of cDNA molecules. From the PCR reads, TCRdb called clonotypes with MiXCR, one entry per CDR3 protein. The data contain about 770,000 distinct CDR3 sequences, roughly 50% of them singletons. Looked up from germline, CDR1 is LNHNV and CDR2 is YYDKDF (reference sequence). Trimming at V came to 5 bases and at J to 1 base, leaving 2 bases not matched to a gene. The CDR3 extends over 14 amino acids. The origin of this receptor is a girl aged 10-17 years with multiple sclerosis. Source material: blood. This chain links TRBV15 with TRBJ1-1, with 9 nucleotides matching TRBD1. The CDR3 sequence is CATSPDRGNTEAFF. The CDR3 nucleotides are TGTGCCACCAGCCCGGACAGGGGGAACACTGAAGCTTTCTTT.